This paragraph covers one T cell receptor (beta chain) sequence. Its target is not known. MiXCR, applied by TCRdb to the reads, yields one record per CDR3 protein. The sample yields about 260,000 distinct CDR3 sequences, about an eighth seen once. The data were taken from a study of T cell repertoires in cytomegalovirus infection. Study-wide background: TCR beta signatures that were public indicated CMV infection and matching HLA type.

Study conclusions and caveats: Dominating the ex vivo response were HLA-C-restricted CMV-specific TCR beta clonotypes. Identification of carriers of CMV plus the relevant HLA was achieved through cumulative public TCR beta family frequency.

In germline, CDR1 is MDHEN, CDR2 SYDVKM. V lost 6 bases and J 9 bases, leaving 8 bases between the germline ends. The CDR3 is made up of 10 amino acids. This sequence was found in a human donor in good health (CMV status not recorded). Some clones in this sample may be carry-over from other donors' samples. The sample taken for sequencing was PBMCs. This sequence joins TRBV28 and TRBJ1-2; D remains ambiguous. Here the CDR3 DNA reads TGTGCCAGCAGCCAAGGACGCTACACCTTC. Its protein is CASSQGRYTF.